These 5 T cell receptor beta chains were sequenced from one sample in a study of T cells expressing NK-cell markers. Reprocessing the 5' RACE reads, TCRdb reports a single entry for every CDR3 protein and omits DNA. The table for this sample gives a few hundred thousand distinct CDR3 sequences. Sequences were obtained from blood T cells: a sorted CD56 or NKG2C T cell subset, CD4+ or CD8+ T cells, or bulk PBMC T cells (not recorded which). The receptors were sampled from a man aged 18-75 years in good health.

The chain recombines TRBV10-3 with TRBJ2-3; TCRdb designates TRBD2, a call that cannot be tested without DNA. Per the germline V gene, CDR1 is ENHRY and CDR2 is SYGVKD. CDR3 size: 16 residues. The CDR3 here is CATGGGGPTVTDTQYF.

The chain combines TRBV7-9 with TRBJ2-1; TCRdb picks TRBD1, but there is no DNA to check that call. The germline V gene encodes CDR1 SEHNR and CDR2 FQNEAQ (reference sequence). CDR3 length: 16 residues. CDR3 region: CASSLREGRSYNEQFF.

This rearrangement joins TRBV5-1 to TRBJ2-7. This CDR3 has 13 amino acids. Germline CDR1 SGHRS, CDR2 YFSETQ. CDR3 region: CASGVGTTYEQYF.

The chain couples TRBV12-3 or TRBV12-4 to TRBJ2-1; TCRdb's D call, TRBD1, is unchecked because there is no DNA. CDR3 length: 19 amino acids. CDR3 residues: CASSLLGLSTLGTYNEQFF.

The rearrangement links TRBV20-1 to TRBJ2-4; TCRdb names TRBD2, which stays unverified in the absence of DNA. Germline values: CDR1 DFQATT, CDR2 SNEGSKA (reference sequence). This CDR3 is built from 14 residues. The CDR3 protein is CSARDRAGRNIQYF.